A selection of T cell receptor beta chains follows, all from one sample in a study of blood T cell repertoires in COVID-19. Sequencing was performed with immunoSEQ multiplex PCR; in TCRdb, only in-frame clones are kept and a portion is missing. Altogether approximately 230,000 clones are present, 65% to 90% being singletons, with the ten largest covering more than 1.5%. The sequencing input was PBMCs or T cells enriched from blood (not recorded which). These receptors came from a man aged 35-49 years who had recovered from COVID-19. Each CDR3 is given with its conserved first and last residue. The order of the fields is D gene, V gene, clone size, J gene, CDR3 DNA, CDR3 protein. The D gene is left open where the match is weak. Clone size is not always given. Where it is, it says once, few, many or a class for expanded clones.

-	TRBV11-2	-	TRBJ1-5	TGTGCCAGCAGCTTAGTAAAGGGGGTAGGCAATCAGCCCCAGCATTTT	CASSLVKGVGNQPQHF
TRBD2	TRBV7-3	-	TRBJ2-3	TGTGCCAGCAGCTTAACGTCGGCTAGCGGGGGAGCAGATACGCAGTATTTT	CASSLTSASGGADTQYF
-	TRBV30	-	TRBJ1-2	TGTGCCTGGAGTGTGGGAGGGACGCGTGGGGACTATGGCTACACCTTC	CAWSVGGTRGDYGYTF
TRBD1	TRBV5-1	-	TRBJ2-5	TGCGCCAGCAGCAAACAGGGGGTCCAAGAGACCCAGTACTTC	CASSKQGVQETQYF
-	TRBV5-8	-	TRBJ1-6	TGTGCCAGCAGAGTGGGGGGTAGGGGTAATTCACCCCTCCACTTT	CASRVGGRGNSPLHF
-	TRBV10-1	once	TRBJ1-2	TGCGCCAGCAGTGAGTCAGACCGGCAGGCCCAGGCTAACTATGGCTACACCTTC	CASSESDRQAQANYGYTF
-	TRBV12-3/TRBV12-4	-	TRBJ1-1	TGTGCCAGCAGTTTACAGGGCAACACTGAAGCTTTCTTT	CASSLQGNTEAFF
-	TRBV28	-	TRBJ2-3	TGTGCCAGCAGTCCCTCGACAGGCACAGATACGCAGTATTTT	CASSPSTGTDTQYF
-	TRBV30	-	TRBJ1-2	TGTGCCTGGAGTCCTAGGGGTCGTGATGGCTACACCTTC	CAWSPRGRDGYTF
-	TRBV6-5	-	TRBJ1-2	TGTGCCAGCAGTTACTCGCGGGGGTCAGGGCATGGCTACACCTTC	CASSYSRGSGHGYTF
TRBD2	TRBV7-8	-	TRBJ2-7	TGTGCCAGCAGCTCGAGCGGGGCAAGCTCCTACGAGCAGTACTTC	CASSSSGASSYEQYF
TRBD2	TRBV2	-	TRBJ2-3	TGTGCCAGCCTACGTAACCTAGCGGGGGGCACAGATACGCAGTATTTT	CASLRNLAGGTDTQYF
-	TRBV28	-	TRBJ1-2	TGTGCCAGCAGTTCCTCATCCGCTATGACACCCGGCTACACCTTC	CASSSSSAMTPGYTF
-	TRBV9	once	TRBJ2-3	TGTGCCAGCAGCGTTCCCCTTGCAGATACGCAGTATTTT	CASSVPLADTQYF
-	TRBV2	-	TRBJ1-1	TGTGCCAGCAGTGTTGTCAGGTCGAACACTGAAGCTTTCTTT	CASSVVRSNTEAFF
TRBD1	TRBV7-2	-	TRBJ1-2	TGTGCCAGCAGCTTTCCGGGACAGGGAGAGAATGGCTACACCTTC	CASSFPGQGENGYTF
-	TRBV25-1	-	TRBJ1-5	TGTGCCAGCAGTGAATATGCCGGGGTTCGCAATCAGCCCCAGCATTTT	CASSEYAGVRNQPQHF
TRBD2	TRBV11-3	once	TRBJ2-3	TGTGCCAGCAGCCCCGGGACTAGCGGGAGGACAGATACGCAGTATTTT	CASSPGTSGRTDTQYF
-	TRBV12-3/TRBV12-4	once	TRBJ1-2	TGTGCCAGCAGTTCCGGGGGAGGGAATGGCTACACCTTC	CASSSGGGNGYTF
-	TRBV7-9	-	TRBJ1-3	TGTGCCATCGATAAATATCAGGGGGGAAACACCATATATTTT	CAIDKYQGGNTIYF
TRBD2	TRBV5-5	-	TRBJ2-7	TGTGCCAGCAGCTTGGCCGGGACTAGCGGCTCCTACGAGCAGTACTTC	CASSLAGTSGSYEQYF
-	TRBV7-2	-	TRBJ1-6	TGTGCCAGCAGCTTAGGGGCAGCCCATTCACCCCTCCACTTT	CASSLGAAHSPLHF
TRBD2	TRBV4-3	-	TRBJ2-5	TGCGCCAGCAGCCAAGTTGGTAGCGGGGAAGAGACCCAGTACTTC	CASSQVGSGEETQYF
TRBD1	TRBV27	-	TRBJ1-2	TGTGCCAGCAGTATCGGGACAGGGTATGGCTACACCTTC	CASSIGTGYGYTF
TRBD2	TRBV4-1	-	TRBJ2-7	TGCGCCAGCAGCCAACGACCGGTCGGACTAGCGGAAACCTACGAGCAGTACTTC	CASSQRPVGLAETYEQYF